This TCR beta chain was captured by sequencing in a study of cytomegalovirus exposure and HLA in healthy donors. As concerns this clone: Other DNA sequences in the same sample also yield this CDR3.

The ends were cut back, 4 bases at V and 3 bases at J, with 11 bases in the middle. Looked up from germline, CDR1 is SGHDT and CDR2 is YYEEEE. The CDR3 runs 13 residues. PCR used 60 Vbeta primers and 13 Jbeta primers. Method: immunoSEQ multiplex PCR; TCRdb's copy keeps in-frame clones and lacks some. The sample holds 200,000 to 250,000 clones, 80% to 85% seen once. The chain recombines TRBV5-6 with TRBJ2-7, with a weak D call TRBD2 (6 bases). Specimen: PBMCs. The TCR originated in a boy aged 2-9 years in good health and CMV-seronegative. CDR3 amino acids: CASSPGTVYEQYF. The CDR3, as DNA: TGTGCCAGCAGCCCGGGGACTGTCTACGAGCAGTACTTC. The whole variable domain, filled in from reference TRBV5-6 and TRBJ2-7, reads DAGVTQSPTHLIKTRGQQVTLRCSPKSGHDTVSWYQQALGQGPQFIFQYYEEEERQRGNFPDRFSGHQFPNYSSELNVNALLLGDSALYLCASSPGTVYEQYFGPGTRLTVT.